Listed below are T cell receptor beta chains from one sample, sequenced in a study of blood T cell repertoires in COVID-19. Sequenced by immunoSEQ multiplex PCR; TCRdb stores in-frame clones only, minus some. The sample has roughly 100,000 clones, roughly 90% seen once. Source material: peripheral blood. These receptors originate from a human donor in a cohort sampled during active COVID-19. The conserved cysteine and the conserved F or W are not part of the CDR3 here.

ASSQLLNNEQF,TRBV14,TRBJ2-1
ASSEIVATDTQY,TRBV25-1,TRBJ2-3
ASSAGLTSTDTQY,TRBV9,TRBJ2-3
ASSLGGTGVKEQY,TRBV7-2,TRBJ2-7
SVVTTGNTGELF,TRBV29-1,TRBJ2-2
ASRGETYEQY,TRBV28,TRBJ2-7
ASSVRTSGVGEYNEQF,TRBV9,TRBJ2-1
ASSPGGVYSPLH,TRBV18,TRBJ1-6
ASSPSTGYGYT,TRBV9,TRBJ1-2
ASRRTQGPGNTIY,TRBV6-5,TRBJ1-3
ASSLMGQGGTGELF,TRBV7-8,TRBJ2-2
ASSFEQTIYEQY,TRBV5-5,TRBJ2-7
ASSIWTGAGNEQF,TRBV19,TRBJ2-1
ASSRGLAVGNEQF,TRBV6-2/TRBV6-3,TRBJ2-1
ATSRDGRTWEQY,TRBV15,TRBJ2-7
ASSLRGTQQF,TRBV27,TRBJ2-1
ASSDRSLSPGLAGDEQY,TRBV10-2,TRBJ2-7
ASSQEDRAHHTEAF,TRBV4-1,TRBJ1-1
ASSQGTGTQFSYEQY,TRBV4-3,TRBJ2-7
ASSPIGTSTDTQY,TRBV7-6,TRBJ2-3
ASRQPSPAETQY,TRBV6-4,TRBJ2-5
ASSLGSGGNTEAF,TRBV28,TRBJ1-1
ASSLVQISGNTIY,TRBV5-5,TRBJ1-3
ASGQAGAGANVLT,TRBV7-3,TRBJ2-6
ASSPLTSNRQLTAF,TRBV6-6,TRBJ1-1
SVEDHGSGTGELF,TRBV29-1,TRBJ2-2
SARPSQETQY,TRBV29-1,TRBJ2-5
ASNVGFHEQF,TRBV6-5,TRBJ2-1
AWSATRYEQY,TRBV30,TRBJ2-7
ASSTTATTPYNEQF,TRBV19,TRBJ2-1
ASSPSGQPYNEQF,TRBV7-9,TRBJ2-1
ASSSPGTSVDEQY,TRBV6-6,TRBJ2-7
ASRPWGAQYQETQY,TRBV5-4,TRBJ2-5
ASSPAGLLDEQF,TRBV9,TRBJ2-1
ASSEVRVEQY,TRBV6-1,TRBJ2-7
ASSRQATTGGNGNEQY,TRBV7-8,TRBJ2-7
ASSSRRLGGETQY,TRBV5-4,TRBJ2-5
ASSSIQDRFTEAF,TRBV6-5,TRBJ1-1
AIRGQGTGYEQY,TRBV10-3,TRBJ2-7
ASSQDYPSSRDEQF,TRBV4-2,TRBJ2-1